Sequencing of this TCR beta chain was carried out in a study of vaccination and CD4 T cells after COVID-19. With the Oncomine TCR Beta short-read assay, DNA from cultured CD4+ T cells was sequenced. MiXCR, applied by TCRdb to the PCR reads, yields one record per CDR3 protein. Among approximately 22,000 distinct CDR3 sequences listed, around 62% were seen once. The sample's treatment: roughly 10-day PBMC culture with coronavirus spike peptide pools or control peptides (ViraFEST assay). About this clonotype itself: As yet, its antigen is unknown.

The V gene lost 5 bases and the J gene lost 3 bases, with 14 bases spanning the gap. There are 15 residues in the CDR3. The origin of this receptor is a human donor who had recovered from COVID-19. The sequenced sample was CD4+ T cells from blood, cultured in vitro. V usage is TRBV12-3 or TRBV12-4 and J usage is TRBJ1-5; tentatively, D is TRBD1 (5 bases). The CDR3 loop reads CASSPWGRTNQPQHF. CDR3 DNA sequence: TGTGCCAGCAGTCCGTGGGGCAGAACCAATCAGCCCCAGCATTTT.